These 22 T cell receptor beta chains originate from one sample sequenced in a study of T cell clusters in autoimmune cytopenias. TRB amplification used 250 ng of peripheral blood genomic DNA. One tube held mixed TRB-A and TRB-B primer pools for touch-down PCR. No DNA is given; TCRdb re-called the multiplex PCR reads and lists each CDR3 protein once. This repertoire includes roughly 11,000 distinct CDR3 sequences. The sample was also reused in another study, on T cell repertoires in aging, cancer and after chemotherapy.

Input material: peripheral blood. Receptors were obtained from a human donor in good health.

The CDR3 reads CASSSYRDTQYF. The V and J genes are TRBV6-5 and TRBJ2-3. The germline V gene has CDR1 MNHEY and CDR2 SVGAGI. The CDR3 extends over 12 amino acids.

The chain's CDR3 is CASSYVPWDSPLHF. The gene calls are TRBV6-5 and TRBJ1-6. Germline V CDR1 and CDR2: MNHEY, SVGAGI. The CDR3 consists of 14 residues.

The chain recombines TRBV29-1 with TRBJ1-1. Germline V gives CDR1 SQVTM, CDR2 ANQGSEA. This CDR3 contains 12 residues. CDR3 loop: CSVASIRTEAFF. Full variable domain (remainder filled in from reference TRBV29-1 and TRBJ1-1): SAVISQKPSRDICQRGTSLTIQCQVDSQVTMMFWYRQQPGQSLTLIATANQGSEATYESGFVIDKFPISRPNLTFSTLTVSNMSPEDSSIYLCSVASIRTEAFFGQGTRLTVV.

This chain's CDR3 is CASSLRRLAGGNTGELFF. The J gene is TRBJ2-2, the V gene TRBV12-3 or TRBV12-4; the TCRdb D gene call, TRBD2, has no DNA to confirm it. The length of the CDR3 is 18 residues.

This chain's CDR3 is CAIGKEKGPYEQYF. The genes are TRBV10-3 and TRBJ2-7. From germline, CDR1 is ENHRY and CDR2 SYGVKD. The CDR3 spans 14 residues.

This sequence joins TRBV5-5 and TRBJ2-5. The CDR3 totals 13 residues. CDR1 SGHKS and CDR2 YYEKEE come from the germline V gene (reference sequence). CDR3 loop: CASSLSMEETQYF.

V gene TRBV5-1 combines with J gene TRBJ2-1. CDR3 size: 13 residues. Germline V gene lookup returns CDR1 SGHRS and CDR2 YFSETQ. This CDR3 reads CASSPDGLNEQFF.

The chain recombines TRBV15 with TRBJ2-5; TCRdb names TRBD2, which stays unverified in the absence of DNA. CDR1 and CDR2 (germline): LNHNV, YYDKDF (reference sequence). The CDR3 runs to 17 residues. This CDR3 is CATSSNTPGTIKETQYF.

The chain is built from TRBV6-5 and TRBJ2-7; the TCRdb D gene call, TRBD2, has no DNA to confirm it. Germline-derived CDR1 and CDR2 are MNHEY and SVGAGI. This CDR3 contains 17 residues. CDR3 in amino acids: CASSSPASGRRSYEQYF.

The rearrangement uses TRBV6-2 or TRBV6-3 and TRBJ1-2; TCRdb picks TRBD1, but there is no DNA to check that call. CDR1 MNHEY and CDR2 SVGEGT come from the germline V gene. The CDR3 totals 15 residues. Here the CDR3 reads CASNKGTAPNYGYTF.

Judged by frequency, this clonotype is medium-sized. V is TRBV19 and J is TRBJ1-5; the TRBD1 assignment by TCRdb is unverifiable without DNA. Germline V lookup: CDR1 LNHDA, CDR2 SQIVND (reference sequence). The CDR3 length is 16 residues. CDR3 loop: CASTEAGQGFPQPQHF.

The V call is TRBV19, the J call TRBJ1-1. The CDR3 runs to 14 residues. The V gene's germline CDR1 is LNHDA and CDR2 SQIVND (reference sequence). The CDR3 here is CASKSGIVNTEAFF.

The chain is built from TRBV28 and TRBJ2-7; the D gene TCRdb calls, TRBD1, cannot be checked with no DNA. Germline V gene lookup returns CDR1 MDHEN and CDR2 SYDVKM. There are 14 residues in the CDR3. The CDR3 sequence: CASSPGTASYQQYF.

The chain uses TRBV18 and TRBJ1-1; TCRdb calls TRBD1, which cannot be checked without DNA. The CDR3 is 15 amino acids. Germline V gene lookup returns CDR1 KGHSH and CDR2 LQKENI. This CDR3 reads CASSPTLGQNTEAFF.

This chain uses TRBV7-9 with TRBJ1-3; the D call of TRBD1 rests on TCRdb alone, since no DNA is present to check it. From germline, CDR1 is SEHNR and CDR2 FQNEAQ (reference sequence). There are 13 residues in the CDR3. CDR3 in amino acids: CASSFTGGNTIYF.

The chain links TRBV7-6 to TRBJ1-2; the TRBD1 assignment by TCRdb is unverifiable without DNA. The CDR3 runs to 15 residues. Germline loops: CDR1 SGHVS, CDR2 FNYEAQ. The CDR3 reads CASSPRAVSNYGYTF.

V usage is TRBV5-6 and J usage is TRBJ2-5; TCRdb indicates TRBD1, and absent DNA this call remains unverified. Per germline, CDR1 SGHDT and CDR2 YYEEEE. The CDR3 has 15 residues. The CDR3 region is CASSSGPRAQETQYF.

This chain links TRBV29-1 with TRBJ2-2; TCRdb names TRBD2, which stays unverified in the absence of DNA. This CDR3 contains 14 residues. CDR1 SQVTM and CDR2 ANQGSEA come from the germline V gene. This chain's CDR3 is CSVEVAGGAGELFF.

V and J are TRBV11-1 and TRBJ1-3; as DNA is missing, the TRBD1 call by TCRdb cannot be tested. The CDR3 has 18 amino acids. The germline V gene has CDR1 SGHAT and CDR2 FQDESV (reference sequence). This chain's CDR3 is CASSAGTGPPLAGNTIYF.

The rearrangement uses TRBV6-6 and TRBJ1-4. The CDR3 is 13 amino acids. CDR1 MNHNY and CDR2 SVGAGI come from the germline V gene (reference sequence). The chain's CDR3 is CASSLRGGEKLFF.

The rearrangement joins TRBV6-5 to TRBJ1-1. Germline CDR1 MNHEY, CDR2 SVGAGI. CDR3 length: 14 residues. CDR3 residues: CASSPLTFNTEAFF.

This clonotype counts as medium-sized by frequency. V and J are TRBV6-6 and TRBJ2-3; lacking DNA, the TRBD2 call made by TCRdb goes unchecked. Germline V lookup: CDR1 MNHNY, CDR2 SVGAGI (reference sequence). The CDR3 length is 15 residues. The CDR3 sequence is CASSYGRRDTDTQYF.